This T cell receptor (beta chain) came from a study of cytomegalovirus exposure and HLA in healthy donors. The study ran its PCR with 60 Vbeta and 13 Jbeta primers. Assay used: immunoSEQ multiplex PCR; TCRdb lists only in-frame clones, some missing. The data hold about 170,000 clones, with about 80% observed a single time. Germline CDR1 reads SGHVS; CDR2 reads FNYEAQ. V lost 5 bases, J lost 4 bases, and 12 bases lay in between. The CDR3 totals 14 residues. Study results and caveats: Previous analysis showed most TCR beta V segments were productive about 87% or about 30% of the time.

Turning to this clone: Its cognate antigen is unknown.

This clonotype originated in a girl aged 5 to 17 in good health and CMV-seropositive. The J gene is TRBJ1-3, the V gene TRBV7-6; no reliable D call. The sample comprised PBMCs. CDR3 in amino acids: CASSPVSVGNTIYF. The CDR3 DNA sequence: TGTGCCAGCAGCCCTGTCAGCGTGGGAAACACCATATATTTT.